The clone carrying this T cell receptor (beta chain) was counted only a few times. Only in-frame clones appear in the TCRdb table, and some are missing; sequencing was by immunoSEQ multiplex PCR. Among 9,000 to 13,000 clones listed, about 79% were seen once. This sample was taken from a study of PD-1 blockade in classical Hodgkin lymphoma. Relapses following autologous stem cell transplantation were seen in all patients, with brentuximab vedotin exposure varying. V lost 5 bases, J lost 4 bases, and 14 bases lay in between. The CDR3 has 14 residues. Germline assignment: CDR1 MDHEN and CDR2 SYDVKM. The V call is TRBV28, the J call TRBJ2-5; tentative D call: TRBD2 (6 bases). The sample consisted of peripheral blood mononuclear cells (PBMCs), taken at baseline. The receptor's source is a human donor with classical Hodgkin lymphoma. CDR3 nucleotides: TGTGCCAGCAGTCCGGGACTTTCGCCAGAGACCCAGTACTTC. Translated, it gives CASSPGLSPETQYF.